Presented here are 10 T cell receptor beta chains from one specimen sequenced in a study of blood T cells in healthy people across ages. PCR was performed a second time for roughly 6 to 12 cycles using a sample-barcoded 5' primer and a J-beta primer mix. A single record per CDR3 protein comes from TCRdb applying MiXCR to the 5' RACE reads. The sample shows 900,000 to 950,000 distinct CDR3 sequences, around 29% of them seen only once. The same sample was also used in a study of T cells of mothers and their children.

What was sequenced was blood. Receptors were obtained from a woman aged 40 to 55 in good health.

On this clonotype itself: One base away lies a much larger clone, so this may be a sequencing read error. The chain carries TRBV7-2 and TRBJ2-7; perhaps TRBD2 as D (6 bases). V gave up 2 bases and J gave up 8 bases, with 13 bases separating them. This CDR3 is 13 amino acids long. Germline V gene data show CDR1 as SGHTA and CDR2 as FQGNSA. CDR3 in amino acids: CASSLSGGLKQYF. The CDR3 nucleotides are TGTGCCAGCAGCTTATCTGGGGGGTTGAAGCAGTACTTC.

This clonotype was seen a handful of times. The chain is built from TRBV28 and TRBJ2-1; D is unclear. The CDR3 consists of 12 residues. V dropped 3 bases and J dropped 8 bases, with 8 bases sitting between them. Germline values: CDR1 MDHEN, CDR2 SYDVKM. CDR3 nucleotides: TGTGCCAGCAGTTTCGTGTTGTATGAGCAGTTCTTC. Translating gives CASSFVLYEQFF.

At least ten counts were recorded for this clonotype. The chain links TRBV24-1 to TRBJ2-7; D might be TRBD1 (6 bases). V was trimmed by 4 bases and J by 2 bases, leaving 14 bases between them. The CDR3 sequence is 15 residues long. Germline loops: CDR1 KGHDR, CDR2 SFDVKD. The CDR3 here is CATSEGQLPPYEQYF. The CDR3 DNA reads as TGTGCCACCAGTGAAGGACAGCTTCCTCCCTACGAGCAGTACTTC.

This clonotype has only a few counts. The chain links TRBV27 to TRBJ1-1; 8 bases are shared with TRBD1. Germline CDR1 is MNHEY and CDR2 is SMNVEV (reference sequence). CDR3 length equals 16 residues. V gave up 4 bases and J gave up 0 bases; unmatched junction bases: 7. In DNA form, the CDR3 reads TGTGCCAGCAGTTCAGACAGGGGTCCTATGAACACTGAAGCTTTCTTT. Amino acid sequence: CASSSDRGPMNTEAFF.

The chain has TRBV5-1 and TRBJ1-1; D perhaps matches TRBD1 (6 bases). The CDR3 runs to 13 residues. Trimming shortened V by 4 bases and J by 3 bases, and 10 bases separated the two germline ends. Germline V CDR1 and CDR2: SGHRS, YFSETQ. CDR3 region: CASSPGDYTEAFF. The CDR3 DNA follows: TGCGCCAGCAGCCCAGGGGACTACACTGAAGCTTTCTTT. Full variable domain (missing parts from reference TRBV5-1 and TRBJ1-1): KAGVTQTPRYLIKTRGQQVTLSCSPISGHRSVSWYQQTPGQGLQFLFEYFSETQRNKGNFPGRFSGRQFSNSRSEMNVSTLELGDSALYLCASSPGDYTEAFFGQGTRLTVV.

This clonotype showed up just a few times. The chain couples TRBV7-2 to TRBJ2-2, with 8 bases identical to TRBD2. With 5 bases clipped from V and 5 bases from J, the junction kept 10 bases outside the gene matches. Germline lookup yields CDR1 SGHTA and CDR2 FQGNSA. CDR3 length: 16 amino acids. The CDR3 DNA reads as TGTGCCAGCAGCCGAGGACTAGCTATTTTAACCGGGGAGCTGTTTTTT. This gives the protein CASSRGLAILTGELFF.

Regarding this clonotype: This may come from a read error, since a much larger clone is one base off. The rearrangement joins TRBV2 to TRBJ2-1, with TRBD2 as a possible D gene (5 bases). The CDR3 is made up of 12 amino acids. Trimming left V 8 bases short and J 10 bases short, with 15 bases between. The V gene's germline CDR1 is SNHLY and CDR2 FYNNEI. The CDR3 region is CASRGSGYEQFF. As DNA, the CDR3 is TGTGCCAGCCGAGGGTCTGGGTACGAGCAGTTCTTC. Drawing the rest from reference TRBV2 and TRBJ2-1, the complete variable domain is EPEVTQTPSHQVTQMGQEVILRCVPISNHLYFYWYRQILGQKVEFLVSFYNNEISEKSEIFDDQFSVERPDGSNFTLKIRSTKLEDSAMYFCASRGSGYEQFFGPGTRLTVL.

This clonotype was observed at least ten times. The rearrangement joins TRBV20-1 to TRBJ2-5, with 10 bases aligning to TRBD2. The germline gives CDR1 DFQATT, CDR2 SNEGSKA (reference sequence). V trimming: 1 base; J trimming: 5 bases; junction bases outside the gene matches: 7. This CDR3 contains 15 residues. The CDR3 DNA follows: TGCAGTGCTAGAGCAACTAGCGGGATTTTCGAGACCCAGTACTTC. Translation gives CSARATSGIFETQYF.

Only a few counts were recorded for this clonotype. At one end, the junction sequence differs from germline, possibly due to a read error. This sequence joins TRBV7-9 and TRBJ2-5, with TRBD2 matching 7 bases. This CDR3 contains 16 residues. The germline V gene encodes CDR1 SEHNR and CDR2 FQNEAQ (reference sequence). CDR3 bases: TGTACCAGCAGCCCCGCGGGAGCACAAGATCAAGAGACCCAGTACTTC. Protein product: CTSSPAGAQDQETQYF.

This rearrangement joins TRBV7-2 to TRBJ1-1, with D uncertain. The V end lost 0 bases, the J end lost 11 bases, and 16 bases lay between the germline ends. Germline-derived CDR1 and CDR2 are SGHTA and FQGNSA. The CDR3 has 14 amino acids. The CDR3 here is CASSLAGSGSGAFF. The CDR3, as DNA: TGTGCCAGCAGCTTAGCGGGCTCGGGCTCCGGCGCTTTCTTT.